This T cell receptor beta chain was obtained from a study of CD8+ T cells in alopecia areata. Germline loops: CDR1 SGHRS, CDR2 YFSETQ. Losses at the gene ends were 3 bases for V and 3 bases for J; bases not matched to a gene: 9. The CDR3 length is 16 residues. Extracted RNA was reverse transcribed into cDNA, the sequencing template. Libraries were prepared by immunoSEQ multiplex PCR; TCRdb keeps only in-frame clonotypes and omits some of them. The top ten clones hold 1.2% of a sample with roughly 250,000 clones, roughly two thirds of them seen once. V is TRBV5-1 and J is TRBJ2-7; 10 bases fit TRBD2. Here the sequenced sample was CD4+ T cells sorted from blood, taken at week 0. This TCR derives from a human donor with alopecia areata. CDR3 loop: CASSWTSGGAGYEQYF. The CDR3 nucleotides read TGCGCCAGCAGCTGGACCAGCGGGGGGGCCGGCTACGAGCAGTACTTC.